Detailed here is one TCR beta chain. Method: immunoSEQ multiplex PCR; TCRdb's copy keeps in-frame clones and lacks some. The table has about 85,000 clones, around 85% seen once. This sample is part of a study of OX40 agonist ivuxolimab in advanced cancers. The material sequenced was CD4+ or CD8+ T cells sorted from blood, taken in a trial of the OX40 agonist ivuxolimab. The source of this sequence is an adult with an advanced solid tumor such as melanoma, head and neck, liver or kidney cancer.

CDR3 region: CASSRAGGTQETQYF. CDR3 bases: TGTGCCAGCAGTCGCGCGGGGGGGACGCAAGAGACCCAGTACTTC. The chain employs TRBV2 and TRBJ2-5; 9 bases are a match to TRBD2. After removal of 5 bases from V and 2 bases from J, the junction contained 6 bases not matched to a gene. Germline V CDR1 and CDR2: SNHLY, FYNNEI. CDR3 length: 15 amino acids.